This T cell receptor beta chain was captured by sequencing in a study of blood T cell repertoires in COVID-19. About the research overall: Specimens from acute and convalescent COVID-19 originated in the United States, Italy and Spain. Sources were T cells, B-cell-depleted T cells, or PBMCs; the material itself was cDNA or gDNA.

Original processing notes: Using reference gene primer amplification, nucleated cell counts were estimated. This table comes from immunoSEQ multiplex PCR, and its TCRdb copy is limited to in-frame clones, with some not included. Clone size and V and J calls were adopted from that table, with D and trimming inferred from the DNA. The sample comprises 290,000 or so clones, about 82% of which are singletons, and roughly 4.6% rests with the top ten. CDR3 length: 16 amino acids. Germline CDR1 and CDR2: MGHRA and YSYEKL. Trimming took 0 bases from V and 3 from J; bases not matched to a gene: 5. The rearrangement links TRBV4-1 to TRBJ2-7; 10 nucleotides align to TRBD1. Input material: peripheral blood. The sequence was collected from a man aged 50 to 60 with active or convalescent COVID-19. CDR3 sequence: CASSQDQGTGDYEQYF. The CDR3 coding sequence is TGCGCCAGCAGCCAAGATCAAGGGACAGGGGACTACGAGCAGTACTTC.